What follows are 6 T cell receptor beta chains derived from one specimen sequenced in a study of cytomegalovirus exposure and HLA in healthy donors. It was with 60 Vbeta and 13 Jbeta primers that the PCR ran. Some clones are missing from TCRdb's copy, which holds only in-frame ones; the method was immunoSEQ multiplex PCR. The profile shows roughly 190,000 clones, approximately 70% of them singletons. The sample was PBMCs. Receptors originate from a woman aged 30 to 39 in good health and CMV-seronegative.

The chain uses TRBV19 and TRBJ1-5; D not resolved. Germline loops: CDR1 LNHDA, CDR2 SQIVND (reference sequence). Deletions cut 5 bases from V and 9 bases from J, with 8 bases between. This CDR3 has 11 amino acids. CDR3 in amino acids: CASSGSGPQHF. DNA of the CDR3: TGTGCCAGTAGTGGGTCGGGGCCCCAGCATTTT.

V usage is TRBV29-1 and J usage is TRBJ2-1; TRBD2 matches 8 bases. Germline trimming cut 6 bases from V and 5 bases from J; bases unmatched to any gene: 12. Germline V gives CDR1 SQVTM, CDR2 ANQGSEA. This CDR3 is built from 15 residues. CDR3 in amino acids: CSVFELAARDNEQFF. CDR3 in DNA: TGCAGCGTGTTCGAACTAGCGGCTCGAGACAATGAGCAGTTCTTC.

This chain joins TRBV5-1 and TRBJ2-3; 10 nucleotides align to TRBD1. The V segment lost 4 bases and the J segment 2 bases; nucleotides outside the gene matches: 7. Germline V lookup: CDR1 SGHRS, CDR2 YFSETQ. The CDR3 totals 16 residues. In DNA, the CDR3 is TGCGCCAGCAGCCGACGGACAGGGGGGTACACAGATACGCAGTATTTT. It encodes CASSRRTGGYTDTQYF.

The chain couples TRBV5-4 to TRBJ1-4; no reliable D call. CDR1 is SGHNT, CDR2 YYREEE, per germline (reference sequence). The V end was cut by 0 bases, the J end by 4 bases, with 10 bases between. The CDR3 contains 15 residues. CDR3 amino acids: CASSLAADYNEKLFF. In DNA form, the CDR3 reads TGTGCCAGCAGCTTGGCGGCAGACTATAATGAAAAACTGTTTTTT.

The V call is TRBV4-3, the J call TRBJ1-5; 9 bases line up with TRBD1. J was trimmed by 5 bases and V by 3 bases; bases with no gene match: 5. Germline CDR1 LGHNA, CDR2 YSLEER. The CDR3 runs 15 residues. The CDR3 here is CASSQGDRADQPQHF. The CDR3, as DNA: TGCGCCAGCAGCCAGGGGGACAGGGCGGATCAGCCCCAGCATTTT.

The J gene is TRBJ2-7, the V gene TRBV30; 13 nucleotides agree with TRBD2. Germline CDR1 GTSNPN, CDR2 SVGIG (reference sequence). The CDR3 is 13 amino acids. With V trimmed by 3 bases and J by 6 bases, 2 bases remained unmatched. The CDR3 nucleotides are TGTGCCTGGAGCCGACTAGCGGGAGGCGAGCAGTACTTC. Protein sequence: CAWSRLAGGEQYF.